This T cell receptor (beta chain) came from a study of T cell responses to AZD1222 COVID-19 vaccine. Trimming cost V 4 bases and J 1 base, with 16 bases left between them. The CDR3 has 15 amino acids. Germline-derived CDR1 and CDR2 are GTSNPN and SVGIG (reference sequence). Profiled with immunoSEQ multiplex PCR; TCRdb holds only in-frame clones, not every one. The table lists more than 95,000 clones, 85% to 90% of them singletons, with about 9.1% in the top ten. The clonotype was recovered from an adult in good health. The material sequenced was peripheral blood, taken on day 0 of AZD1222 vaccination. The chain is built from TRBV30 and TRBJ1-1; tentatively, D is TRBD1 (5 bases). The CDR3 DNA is TGTGCCTGGACGTGGGGAGGGGCGGGGAACACTGAAGCTTTCTTT. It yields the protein CAWTWGGAGNTEAFF.